One and the same sample provided the 11 T cell receptor beta chains below, sequenced in a study of T cell changes during pregnancy in multiple sclerosis. Only in-frame clones appear in the TCRdb table, and some are missing; sequencing was by immunoSEQ multiplex PCR. This table has 70,000 to 95,000 clones, approximately 95% appearing once. This specimen was peripheral blood, taken in the first trimester of pregnancy. Receptors originate from a female donor with multiple sclerosis, enrolled in a pregnancy study.

J is TRBJ2-3 and V is TRBV18, with a possible D match to TRBD1 (5 bases). This CDR3 comprises 17 residues. Trimming removed 0 bases at V and 6 bases at J, with 19 bases between. Germline V CDR1 and CDR2: KGHSH, LQKENI. The CDR3 sequence is CASSPPGRVSSTDTQYF. The CDR3 DNA is TGTGCCAGCTCACCACCTGGCAGGGTCTCATCTACGGATACGCAGTATTTT.

The chain has TRBV11-3 and TRBJ2-1; D unresolved. The V gene lost 2 bases and the J gene lost 7 bases, with 9 bases spanning the gap. The germline CDR1 and CDR2 sequences are SGHNT and YENEEA. CDR3 size: 13 residues. The DNA of the CDR3 is TGTGCCAGCAGCTTATCGGTTTTAAATGAGCAGTTCTTC. Amino acids: CASSLSVLNEQFF.

The V gene is TRBV19, the J gene TRBJ1-6; weak D call: TRBD1 (5 bases). The CDR3 is 15 residues long. From germline, CDR1 is LNHDA and CDR2 SQIVND (reference sequence). V gave up 6 bases and J gave up 8 bases, with 17 bases separating them. Here the CDR3 reads CASSYRNTLDSPLHF. The CDR3 DNA reads TGTGCCAGTAGCTACAGGAACACTCTCGATTCACCCCTCCACTTT.

This clone appeared once. The genes are TRBV7-3 and TRBJ2-1; TRBD2 matches at 9 bases. Unmatched junction bases numbered 15, after V lost 5 bases and J lost 4 bases. This CDR3 has 18 amino acids. Germline assignment: CDR1 SGHTA and CDR2 FQGTGA. CDR3 loop: CASSHAGGGASGYNEQFF. DNA of the CDR3: TGTGCCAGCAGCCACGCTGGCGGGGGGGCCTCGGGATACAATGAGCAGTTCTTC.

The chain carries TRBV7-8 and TRBJ2-2; no definite D call. The CDR3 extends over 15 amino acids. Trimming took off 5 bases at V and 0 bases at J, with 10 bases between the two ends. Germline CDR1 is SGHVS and CDR2 is FQNEAQ. Here the CDR3 DNA reads TGTGCCAGCAGCCCCCGCCAGTCGAACACCGGGGAGCTGTTTTTT. The encoded protein is CASSPRQSNTGELFF. Full variable domain (remainder filled in from reference TRBV7-8 and TRBJ2-2): GAGVSQSPRYKVAKRGQDVALRCDPISGHVSLFWYQQALGQGPEFLTYFQNEAQLDKSGLPSDRFFAERPEGSVSTLKIQRTQQEDSAVYLCASSPRQSNTGELFFGEGSRLTVL.

The rearrangement uses TRBV7-2 and TRBJ2-7; D ambiguous. Trimming took 4 bases from V and 2 from J, leaving 6 bases between them. CDR1 SGHTA and CDR2 FQGNSA come from the germline V gene. The CDR3 totals 12 residues. Written as DNA, the CDR3 is TGTGCCAGCAGCTCAGGAACCTACGAGCAGTACTTC. Residues: CASSSGTYEQYF. Filled out from reference TRBV7-2 and TRBJ2-7, the complete variable domain reads GAGVSQSPSNKVTEKGKDVELRCDPISGHTALYWYRQSLGQGLEFLIYFQGNSAPDKSGLPSDRFSAERTGGSVSTLTIQRTQQEDSAVYLCASSSGTYEQYFGPGTRLTVT.

The chain links TRBV19 to TRBJ1-5; D is ambiguous. V lost 10 bases and J lost 1, with 14 bases in between. The CDR3 runs 14 residues. CDR1 is LNHDA, CDR2 SQIVND, per germline (reference sequence). DNA of the CDR3: TGTGCCACCGACACCCGAGACAGCAATCAGCCCCAGCATTTT. It specifies CATDTRDSNQPQHF.

The gene calls are TRBV27 and TRBJ2-7; 7 bases agree with TRBD2. The CDR3 is 15 amino acids. The V gene's germline CDR1 is MNHEY and CDR2 SMNVEV (reference sequence). The V segment lost 3 bases and the J segment 0 bases; nucleotides outside the gene matches: 5. In nucleotides, the CDR3 is TGTGCCAGCAGTTTGGGGGGGGGAAGCTCCTACGAGCAGTACTTC. It translates to CASSLGGGSSYEQYF.

The chain combines TRBV5-1 with TRBJ2-6, with 9 bases that match TRBD1. This CDR3 has 20 residues. The ends lost 4 bases at V and 1 base at J; junction bases unmatched: 15. Germline CDR1 is SGHRS and CDR2 is YFSETQ. CDR3 protein: CASSGGPSGTGSSGANVLTF. The CDR3 region has the DNA TGCGCCAGCAGCGGGGGCCCGTCTGGGACAGGGTCTTCTGGGGCCAACGTCCTGACTTTC.

The genes are TRBV11-2 and TRBJ2-7; the match to TRBD2 covers 11 bases. The CDR3 covers 15 residues. CDR1 is SGHAT and CDR2 is FQNNGV in the germline V gene. Trimming at V came to 3 bases and at J to 6 bases, leaving 7 bases not matched to a gene. This CDR3 reads CASSLDTGTSGEQYF. The CDR3 nucleotides read TGTGCCAGCAGCTTGGACACCGGGACTAGCGGCGAGCAGTACTTC. Looking up the rest from reference TRBV11-2 and TRBJ2-7 gives the full variable domain: EAGVAQSPRYKIIEKRQSVAFWCNPISGHATLYWYQQILGQGPKLLIQFQNNGVVDDSQLPKDRFSAERLKGVDSTLKIQPAKLEDSAVYLCASSLDTGTSGEQYFGPGTRLTVT.

The chain carries TRBV6-6 and TRBJ2-5; 7 positions match TRBD1. CDR3 size: 15 residues. Germline V gives CDR1 MNHNY, CDR2 SVGAGI (reference sequence). After removal of 2 bases from V and 2 bases from J, the junction contained 5 bases not matched to a gene. CDR3: CASSYVMTGQETQYF. The CDR3, as DNA: TGTGCCAGCAGTTACGTAATGACAGGGCAAGAGACCCAGTACTTC.